This T cell receptor beta chain derives from a study of shared clonotypes between healthy human individuals. Data came from immunoSEQ multiplex PCR; TCRdb stores just in-frame clones and leaves some out. The sample contains about 2.2 million clones, around 95% of which appear only once. V gave up 2 bases and J gave up 4 bases, with 12 bases separating them. This CDR3 has 15 residues. Germline loops: CDR1 MNHEY, CDR2 SMNVEV (reference sequence). Study-wide points: Of the naive CD4 clonotypes, around 4.9% were shared across a few donors. Having only a few donors restricted how much genetic and exposure-history diversity was captured.

Terminally differentiated effector memory CD45RA+ cells were excluded by CCR7 positive selection of CD45RO-negative cells. As regards this clone: As yet, its antigen is unknown.

The material sequenced was naive CD8+ T cells from PBMCs. This receptor was identified in a man aged 18 to 29 in good health. Some clones in this sample may be carry-over from other donors' samples. This chain joins TRBV27 and TRBJ1-3; D call uncertain. The CDR3 nucleotides read TGTGCCAGCAGTTTAAACGGCCAGATGGGAAACACCATATATTTT. Translating it yields CASSLNGQMGNTIYF.